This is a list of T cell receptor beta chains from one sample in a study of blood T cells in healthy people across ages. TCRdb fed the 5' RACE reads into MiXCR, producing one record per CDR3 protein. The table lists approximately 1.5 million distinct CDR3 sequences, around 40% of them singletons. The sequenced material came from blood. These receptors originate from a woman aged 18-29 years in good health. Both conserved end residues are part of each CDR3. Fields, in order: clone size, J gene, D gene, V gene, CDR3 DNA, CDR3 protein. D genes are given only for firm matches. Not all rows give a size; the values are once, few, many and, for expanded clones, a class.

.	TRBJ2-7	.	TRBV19	TGTGCCAGTAGTCCCCATCTGGACTACGAGCAGTACTTC	CASSPHLDYEQYF
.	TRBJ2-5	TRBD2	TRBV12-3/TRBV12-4	TGTGCCAGCGTCTCTAGCGGGCGCCAAGAGACCCAGTACTTC	CASVSSGRQETQYF
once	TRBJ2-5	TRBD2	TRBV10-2	TGCGCCAGCAGCGCGGGACTAGCGGGGGTACAGTACTTC	CASSAGLAGVQYF
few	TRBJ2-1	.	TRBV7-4	TGTGCCAGCGGAGAGAGCAGACAAGGAGCTACTACAAATGAGCAGTTCTTC	CASGESRQGATTNEQFF
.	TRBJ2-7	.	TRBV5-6	TGTGCCAGCAGCTTGGATATCGGCCGATCCTCCTACAATGAGCAGTACTTC	CASSLDIGRSSYNEQYF
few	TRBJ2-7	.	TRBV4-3	TGCGCCAGCAGCCGTAATGCAGACAGTCTTGGAGCCTACGAGCAGTACTTC	CASSRNADSLGAYEQYF
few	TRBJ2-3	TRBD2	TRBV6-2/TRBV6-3	TGTGCCAGCTTCGACCGACTAGCGGGATTAACAGATACGCAGTATTTT	CASFDRLAGLTDTQYF
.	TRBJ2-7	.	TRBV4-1	TGCGCCAGCAGCCATGTCGTGGGAGCGTACTCCTACGAGCAGTACTTC	CASSHVVGAYSYEQYF
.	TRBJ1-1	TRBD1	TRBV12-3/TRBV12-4	TGTGCCAGCAACTCCCCAGGGGGAGAAGCTTTCTTT	CASNSPGGEAFF
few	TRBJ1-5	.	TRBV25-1	TGTGCCAGCAGTCCTCTACCAGCAGGGGCGAATATTGTTTGGGATCAGCCCCAGCATTTT	CASSPLPAGANIVWDQPQHF
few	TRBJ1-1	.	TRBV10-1	TGCGCCAGCACTGGAGTCCATCCTGGGAACACTGAAGCTTTCTTT	CASTGVHPGNTEAFF
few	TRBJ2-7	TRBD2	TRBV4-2	TGTGCCAGCAGCCAAGACACTAGCGGGACCGTCAATGAGCAGTACTTC	CASSQDTSGTVNEQYF
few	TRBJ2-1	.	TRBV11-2	TGTGCCAGCAGCCGGATTGTTGAGCAGTTCTTC	CASSRIVEQFF
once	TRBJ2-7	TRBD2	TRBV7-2	TGTGCCAGCAGCGTTGCTAGCGGAAACTACGAGCAGTACTTC	CASSVASGNYEQYF
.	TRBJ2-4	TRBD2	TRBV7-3	TGTGCCAGCTCCCCCGGGACTAGCGGGGACATTCAGTACTTC	CASSPGTSGDIQYF
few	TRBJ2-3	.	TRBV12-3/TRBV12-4	TGTGCCAGCAGTCCCCGACTTAGAGCAGATACGCAGTATTTT	CASSPRLRADTQYF
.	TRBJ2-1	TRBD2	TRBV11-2	TGTGCCAGCACCATAGCGGGACTCTACAATGAGCAGTTCTTC	CASTIAGLYNEQFF
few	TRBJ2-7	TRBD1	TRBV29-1	TGCAGCGTTGTAGGGACAGGGGGCGCCTACGAGCAGTACTTC	CSVVGTGGAYEQYF
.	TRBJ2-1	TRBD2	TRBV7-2	TGTGCCAGCAGCTTCGGACTAGCTAGGGGTAATGAGCAGTTCTTC	CASSFGLARGNEQFF
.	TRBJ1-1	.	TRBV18	TGTGCCAGCTCACCACAGGGAGAAGCTAACACTGAAGCTTTCTTT	CASSPQGEANTEAFF
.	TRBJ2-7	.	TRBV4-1	TGCGCCAGCAGCGAAGGTGCGGTAGGCTCCTACGAGCAGTACTTC	CASSEGAVGSYEQYF
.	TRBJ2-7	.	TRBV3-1	TGTGCCAGCAGCCAAATTGGGTCCTACGAGCAGTACTTC	CASSQIGSYEQYF
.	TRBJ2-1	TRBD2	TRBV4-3	TGCGCCAGCAGCCGAGGGACTAGCGGGAACTATGAGCAGTTCTTC	CASSRGTSGNYEQFF
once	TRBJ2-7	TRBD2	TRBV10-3	TGTGCCGTCAGTGAGTCTCGGATGGCGGGAGCCCCCTACGAGCAGTACTTC	CAVSESRMAGAPYEQYF
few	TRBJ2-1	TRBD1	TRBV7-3	TGTGCCAGCAGTCGTACAGGGGGCACCTACAATGAGCAGTTCTTC	CASSRTGGTYNEQFF
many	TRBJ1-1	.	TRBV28	TGTGCCAGCAGTATACCCGCCAGGGTGGGTGAAGCTTTCTTT	CASSIPARVGEAFF
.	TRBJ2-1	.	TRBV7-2	TGTGCCAGCAGCTTGGGACTCATAAAGACCCAGTTCTTC	CASSLGLIKTQFF